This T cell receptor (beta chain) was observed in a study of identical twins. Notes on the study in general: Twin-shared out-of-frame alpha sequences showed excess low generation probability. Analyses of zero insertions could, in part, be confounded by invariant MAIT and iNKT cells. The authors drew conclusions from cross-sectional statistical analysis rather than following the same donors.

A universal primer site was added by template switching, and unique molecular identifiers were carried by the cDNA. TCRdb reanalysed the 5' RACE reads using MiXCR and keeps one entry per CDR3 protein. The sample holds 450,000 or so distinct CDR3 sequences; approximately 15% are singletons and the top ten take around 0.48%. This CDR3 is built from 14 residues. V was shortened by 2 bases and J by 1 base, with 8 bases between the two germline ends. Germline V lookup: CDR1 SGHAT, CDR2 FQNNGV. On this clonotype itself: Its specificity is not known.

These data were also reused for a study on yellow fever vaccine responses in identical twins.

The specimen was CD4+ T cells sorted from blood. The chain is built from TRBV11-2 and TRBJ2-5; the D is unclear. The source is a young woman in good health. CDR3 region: CASSLQVVQETQYF. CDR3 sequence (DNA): TGTGCCAGCAGCTTACAGGTAGTCCAAGAGACCCAGTACTTC. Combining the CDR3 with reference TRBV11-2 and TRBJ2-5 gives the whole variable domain EAGVAQSPRYKIIEKRQSVAFWCNPISGHATLYWYQQILGQGPKLLIQFQNNGVVDDSQLPKDRFSAERLKGVDSTLKIQPAKLEDSAVYLCASSLQVVQETQYFGPGTRLLVL.